These 14 T cell receptor beta chains were sequenced from one sample in a study of Ad26.COV2.S vaccination and SARS-CoV-2 variants. Using immunoSEQ multiplex PCR, the repertoire was profiled, and TCRdb retains in-frame clones only, with some absent. The sample holds more than 300,000 clones, around four fifths seen once. As for treatment: 19 received Ad26.COV2.S at low or high dose, single or two shots; several received placebo; per-sample allocation not given. Material that was analyzed had been drawn on day 63 after the first vaccine or placebo injection. The input for sequencing was peripheral blood, taken in a trial of Ad26.COV2.S vaccine versus placebo. All receptors come from a person aged 18-60 years who received the Ad26.COV2.S COVID-19 vaccine or a placebo.

The genes are TRBV7-9 and TRBJ2-7, with 9 bases matching TRBD1. Trimming took 5 bases from V and 4 from J; bases not matched to a gene: 9. CDR3 length: 15 residues. Germline CDR1 is SEHNR and CDR2 is FQNEAQ (reference sequence). CDR3 sequence: CASSPRGQGGYEQYF. The CDR3 DNA reads as TGTGCCAGCAGCCCGCGGGGACAGGGTGGGTACGAGCAGTACTTC.

The table lists this clone with a few counts. V is TRBV6-4 and J is TRBJ2-1; 14 nucleotides match TRBD2. Trimming removed 5 bases from V and 9 bases from J; junction bases left unmatched: 9. Germline lookup yields CDR1 MRHNA and CDR2 SNTAGT. The CDR3 runs 16 residues. The CDR3 DNA is TGTGCCAGCAGTCCTAGGACTAGCGGGGGGTTGAGTGAGCAGTTCTTC. Protein sequence: CASSPRTSGGLSEQFF.

This rearrangement joins TRBV27 to TRBJ2-7; 8 bases line up with TRBD2. CDR3 length: 15 amino acids. Germline V gene sequence: CDR1 MNHEY, CDR2 SMNVEV (reference sequence). After removal of 6 bases from V and 3 bases from J, the junction contained 10 bases not matched to a gene. This CDR3 is CASSTPGGANYEQYF. The CDR3 DNA sequence: TGTGCCAGCAGCACCCCGGGGGGGGCGAACTACGAGCAGTACTTC.

The V and J genes are TRBV6-6 and TRBJ1-3; possible D gene TRBD1, 5 bases. In germline, CDR1 is MNHNY, CDR2 SVGAGI (reference sequence). V gave up 0 bases and J gave up 0 bases, with 9 bases separating them. The CDR3 covers 16 residues. As DNA, the CDR3 is TGTGCCAGCAGTTACTCCGTAGGGGCCTCTGGAAACACCATATATTTT. This encodes CASSYSVGASGNTIYF.

Comment on this clone: Germline and junction disagree at one end, which may indicate a read error. The rearrangement links TRBV28 to TRBJ1-1; D possibly corresponds to TRBD1 (5 bases). The CDR3 has 11 amino acids. The V gene's germline CDR1 is MDHEN and CDR2 SYDVKM. CDR3 sequence reads: CASSLGVGTRF. The CDR3 nucleotides read TGTGCCAGCAGTTTGGGGGTGGGTACCCGCTTT.

The chain carries TRBV7-3 and TRBJ2-3; 14 nucleotides align to TRBD2. This CDR3 is 19 amino acids long. CDR1 SGHTA and CDR2 FQGTGA come from the germline V gene. The junction had 10 bases not matched to a gene; V was cut back by 5 bases and J by 0 bases. This CDR3 reads CASSLYGTSGGASTDTQYF. The CDR3 DNA is TGTGCCAGCAGCCTCTACGGGACTAGCGGGGGAGCTAGCACAGATACGCAGTATTTT.

The chain couples TRBV5-1 to TRBJ1-4; TRBD1 aligns across 7 bases. Per germline, CDR1 SGHRS and CDR2 YFSETQ. This CDR3 comprises 15 residues. The trim removed 0 bases at V and 6 bases at J, leaving 5 bases unmatched. The CDR3 loop is CASSLAGGKDEKLFF. Here the CDR3 DNA reads TGCGCCAGCAGCTTGGCAGGGGGAAAGGATGAAAAACTGTTTTTT. Complete variable domain (other parts from reference TRBV5-1 and TRBJ1-4): KAGVTQTPRYLIKTRGQQVTLSCSPISGHRSVSWYQQTPGQGLQFLFEYFSETQRNKGNFPGRFSGRQFSNSRSEMNVSTLELGDSALYLCASSLAGGKDEKLFFGSGTQLSVL.

Worth noting for this clone: The sample holds other DNA sequences that translate to the same CDR3. The chain links TRBV6-2 or TRBV6-3 to TRBJ1-5, with D possibly being TRBD1 (6 bases). V was trimmed by 2 bases and J by 5 bases, leaving 13 bases between them. The CDR3 runs 15 residues. Germline V gene data show CDR1 as MNHEY and CDR2 as SVGEGT. The CDR3 region has the DNA TGTGCCAGCAGTTACGGGTTCCAGGGGTATCAGCCCCAGCATTTT. Translating gives CASSYGFQGYQPQHF.

This chain connects TRBV29-1 to TRBJ2-7; TRBD2 aligns across 7 bases. The germline V gene encodes CDR1 SQVTM and CDR2 ANQGSEA. J was trimmed by 1 base and V by 4 bases; bases with no gene match: 10. The CDR3 contains 15 residues. The DNA for the CDR3 is TGCAGCGTTGCCAGGTCGGGGGGTTCTTCCTACGAGCAGTACTTC. Its translation: CSVARSGGSSYEQYF.

About this clone: At the DNA level, this CDR3 is encoded by other sequences in the same sample as well. This chain links TRBV30 with TRBJ1-3; 7 bases are shared with TRBD1. From germline, CDR1 is GTSNPN and CDR2 SVGIG (reference sequence). Unmatched junction bases numbered 1, after V lost 5 bases and J lost 3 bases. The CDR3 is 12 residues long. CDR3 sequence: CAWGDSGNTIYF. CDR3 nucleotides: TGTGCCTGGGGGGACAGTGGAAACACCATATATTTT.

CDR3 sequence (DNA): TGTGCCAGCAGCTTAAGACAGGGGGAGGGCTACACCTTC. Translating gives CASSLRQGEGYTF. V and J are TRBV7-3 and TRBJ1-2, with 9 positions matching TRBD1. The V segment lost 1 base and the J segment 8 bases; nucleotides outside the gene matches: 2. CDR1 and CDR2 (germline): SGHTA, FQGTGA. The CDR3 is 13 amino acids.

The chain is built from TRBV28 and TRBJ1-5; TRBD1 is a possible D gene (5 bases). The CDR3 has 16 residues. The V gene's germline CDR1 is MDHEN and CDR2 SYDVKM. V lost 5 bases, J lost 2 bases, and 16 bases lay in between. The CDR3 sequence: CASSQKRGFGNQPQHF. The CDR3, as DNA: TGTGCCAGCAGTCAAAAGAGGGGATTTGGCAATCAGCCCCAGCATTTT.

The chain uses TRBV30 and TRBJ2-7, with TRBD1 matching over 9 bases. V lost 4 bases, J lost 2 bases, and 3 bases stayed unmatched. Germline CDR1 is GTSNPN and CDR2 is SVGIG (reference sequence). The CDR3 totals 13 residues. The CDR3 loop reads CAWKGTGTYEQYF. In DNA form, the CDR3 reads TGTGCCTGGAAGGGGACAGGGACCTACGAGCAGTACTTC.

V usage is TRBV7-9 and J usage is TRBJ1-2; a weak D match, TRBD1 (5 bases). Germline assignment: CDR1 SEHNR and CDR2 FQNEAQ (reference sequence). CDR3 length equals 16 residues. Trimming pared 4 bases from V and 2 bases from J, leaving 17 bases between. CDR3 nucleotide sequence: TGTGCCAGCAGCTCGCGGGACGGAGTCCCAAACTATGGCTACACCTTC. It encodes CASSSRDGVPNYGYTF. Together with reference TRBV7-9 and TRBJ1-2, the CDR3 gives the full variable domain: DTGVSQNPRHKITKRGQNVTFRCDPISEHNRLYWYRQTLGQGPEFLTYFQNEAQLEKSRLLSDRFSAERPKGSFSTLEIQRTEQGDSAMYLCASSSRDGVPNYGYTFGSGTRLTVV.